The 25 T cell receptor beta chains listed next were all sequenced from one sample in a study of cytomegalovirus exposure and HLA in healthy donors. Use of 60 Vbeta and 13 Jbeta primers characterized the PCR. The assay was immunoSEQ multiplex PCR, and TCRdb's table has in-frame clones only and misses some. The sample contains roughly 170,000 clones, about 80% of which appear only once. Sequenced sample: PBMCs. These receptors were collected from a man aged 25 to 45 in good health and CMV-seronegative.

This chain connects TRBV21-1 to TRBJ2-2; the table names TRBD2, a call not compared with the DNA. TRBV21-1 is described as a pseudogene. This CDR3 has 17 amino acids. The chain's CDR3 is CASRVGLAGTNTGELFF. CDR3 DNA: TGTGCCAGCAGGGTCGGACTAGCGGGAACTAACACCGGGGAGCTGTTTTTT.

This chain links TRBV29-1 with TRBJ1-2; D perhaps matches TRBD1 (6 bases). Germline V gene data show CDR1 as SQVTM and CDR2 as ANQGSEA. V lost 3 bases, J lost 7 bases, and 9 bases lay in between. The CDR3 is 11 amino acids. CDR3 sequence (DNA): TGCAGCGTTGAGGACAGCCCTGGCTACACCTTC. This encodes CSVEDSPGYTF.

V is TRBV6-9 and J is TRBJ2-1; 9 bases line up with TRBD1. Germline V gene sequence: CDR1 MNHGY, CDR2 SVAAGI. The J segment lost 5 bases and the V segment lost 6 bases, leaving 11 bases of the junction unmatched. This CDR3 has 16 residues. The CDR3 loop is CASRRDPGQGHNEQFF. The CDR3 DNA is TGTGCCAGCAGGCGCGATCCGGGACAGGGTCACAATGAGCAGTTCTTC.

CDR3 coding DNA: TGTGCCAGTAAACCCGGGACAGGGAAGTTTGAAGCTTTCTTT. Translating it yields CASKPGTGKFEAFF. V gene TRBV19 combines with J gene TRBJ1-1; 9 bases agree with TRBD1. The CDR3 extends over 14 amino acids. Germline CDR1 is LNHDA and CDR2 is SQIVND (reference sequence). V lost 7 bases and J lost 7; bases outside the gene matches: 10.

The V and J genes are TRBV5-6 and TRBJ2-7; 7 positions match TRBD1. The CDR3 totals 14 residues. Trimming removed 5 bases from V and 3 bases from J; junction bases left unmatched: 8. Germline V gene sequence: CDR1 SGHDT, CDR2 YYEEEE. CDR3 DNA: TGTGCCAGCAGGCCACAGGGGATCCTCTACGAGCAGTACTTC. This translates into CASRPQGILYEQYF.

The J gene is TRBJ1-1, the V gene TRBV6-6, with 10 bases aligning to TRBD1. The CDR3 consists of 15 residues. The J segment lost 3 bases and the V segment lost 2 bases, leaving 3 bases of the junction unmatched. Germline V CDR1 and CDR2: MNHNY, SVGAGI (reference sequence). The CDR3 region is CASSYPDRGDTEAFF. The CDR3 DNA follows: TGTGCCAGCAGTTACCCGGACAGGGGGGACACTGAAGCTTTCTTT.

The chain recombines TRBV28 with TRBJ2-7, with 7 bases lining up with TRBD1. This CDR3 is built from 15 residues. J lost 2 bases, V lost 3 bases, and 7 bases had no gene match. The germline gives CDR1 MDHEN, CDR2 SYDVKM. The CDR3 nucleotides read TGTGCCAGCAGTTTGGAGGCAGGGGGACCCTACGAGCAGTACTTC. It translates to CASSLEAGGPYEQYF.

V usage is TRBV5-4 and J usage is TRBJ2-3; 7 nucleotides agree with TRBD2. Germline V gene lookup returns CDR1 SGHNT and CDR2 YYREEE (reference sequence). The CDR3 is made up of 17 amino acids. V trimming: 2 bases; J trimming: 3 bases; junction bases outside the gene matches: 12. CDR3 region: CASSLRKAGEGTDTQYF. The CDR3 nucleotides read TGTGCCAGCAGCTTAAGGAAGGCGGGAGAGGGTACAGATACGCAGTATTTT.

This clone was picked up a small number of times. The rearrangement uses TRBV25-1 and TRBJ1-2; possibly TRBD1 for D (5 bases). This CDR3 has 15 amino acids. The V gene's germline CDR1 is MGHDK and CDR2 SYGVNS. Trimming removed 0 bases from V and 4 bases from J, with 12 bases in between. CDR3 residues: CASSEYKGNSYGYTF. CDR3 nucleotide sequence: TGTGCCAGCAGTGAATATAAGGGGAACAGCTATGGCTACACCTTC.

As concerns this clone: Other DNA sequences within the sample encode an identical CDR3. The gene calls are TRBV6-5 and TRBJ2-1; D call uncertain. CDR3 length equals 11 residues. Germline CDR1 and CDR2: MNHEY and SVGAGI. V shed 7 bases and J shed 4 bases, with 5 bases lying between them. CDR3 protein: CASTQYNEQFF. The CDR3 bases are TGTGCCAGCACCCAGTACAATGAGCAGTTCTTC.

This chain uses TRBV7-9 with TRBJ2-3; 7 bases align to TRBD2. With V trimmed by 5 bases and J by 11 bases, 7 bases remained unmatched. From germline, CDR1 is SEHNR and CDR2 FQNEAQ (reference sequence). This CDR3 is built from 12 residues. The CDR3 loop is CASSPGGNQQYF. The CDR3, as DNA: TGTGCCAGCAGCCCGGGGGGAAACCAGCAGTATTTT.

The chain's CDR3 is CASSLTQGDTQYF. The CDR3 region has the DNA TGCGCCAGCAGCCTCACACAGGGAGATACGCAGTATTTT. The rearrangement links TRBV5-1 to TRBJ2-3; D perhaps matches TRBD1 (6 bases). This CDR3 has 13 amino acids. The germline CDR1 and CDR2 sequences are SGHRS and YFSETQ. V was cut by 4 bases and J by 5 bases, with 11 bases left in between.

The CDR3 region has the DNA TGTGCCTGGAGCGCGCGGCGGGGGGTCCCCCACGAGCAGTACTTC. It translates to CAWSARRGVPHEQYF. V gene TRBV30 combines with J gene TRBJ2-7; TRBD2 matches at 8 bases. CDR3 size: 15 residues. With V trimmed by 3 bases and J by 5 bases, 12 bases remained unmatched. CDR1 GTSNPN and CDR2 SVGIG come from the germline V gene (reference sequence).

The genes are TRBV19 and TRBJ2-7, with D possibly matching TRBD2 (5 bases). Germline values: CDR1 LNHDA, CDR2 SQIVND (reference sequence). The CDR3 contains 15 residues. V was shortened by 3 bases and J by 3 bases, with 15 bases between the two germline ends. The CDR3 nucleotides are TGTGCCAGTAGTATCGGGGATGGGGTGAGCTACGAGCAGTACTTC. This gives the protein CASSIGDGVSYEQYF.

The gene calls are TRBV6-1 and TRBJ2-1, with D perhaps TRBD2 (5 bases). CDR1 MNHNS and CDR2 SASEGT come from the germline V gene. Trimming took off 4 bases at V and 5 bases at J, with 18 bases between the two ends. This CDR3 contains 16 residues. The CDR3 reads CASSVGSGLNNNEQFF. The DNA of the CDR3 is TGTGCCAGCAGTGTGGGGAGTGGGCTAAACAACAATGAGCAGTTCTTC.

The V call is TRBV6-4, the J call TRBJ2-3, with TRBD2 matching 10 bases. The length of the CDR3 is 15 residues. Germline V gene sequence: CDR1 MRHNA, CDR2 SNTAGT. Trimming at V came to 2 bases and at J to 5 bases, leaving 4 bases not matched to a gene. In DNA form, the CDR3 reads TGTGCCAGCAGTGACCCAGCGGGGGGGAAAGATACGCAGTATTTT. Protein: CASSDPAGGKDTQYF.

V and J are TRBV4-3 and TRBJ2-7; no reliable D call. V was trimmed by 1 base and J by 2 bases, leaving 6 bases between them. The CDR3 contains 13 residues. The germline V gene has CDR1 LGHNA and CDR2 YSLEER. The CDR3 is CASSQGQTYEQYF. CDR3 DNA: TGCGCCAGCAGCCAAGGCCAGACCTACGAGCAGTACTTC.

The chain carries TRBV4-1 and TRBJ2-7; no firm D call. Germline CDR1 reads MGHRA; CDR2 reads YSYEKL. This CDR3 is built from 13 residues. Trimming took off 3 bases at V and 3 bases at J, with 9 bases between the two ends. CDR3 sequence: CASSHAEHYEQYF. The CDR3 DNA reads TGCGCCAGCAGCCACGCCGAGCACTACGAGCAGTACTTC.

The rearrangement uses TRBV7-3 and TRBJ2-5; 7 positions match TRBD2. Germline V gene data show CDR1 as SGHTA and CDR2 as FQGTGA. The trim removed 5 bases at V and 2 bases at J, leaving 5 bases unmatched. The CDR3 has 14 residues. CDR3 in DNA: TGTGCCAGCAGCCCCACTAGCGCGCAAGAGACCCAGTACTTC. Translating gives CASSPTSAQETQYF.

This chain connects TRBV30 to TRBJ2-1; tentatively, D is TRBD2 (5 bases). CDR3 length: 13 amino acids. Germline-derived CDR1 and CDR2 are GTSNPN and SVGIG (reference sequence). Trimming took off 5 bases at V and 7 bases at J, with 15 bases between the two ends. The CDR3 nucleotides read TGTGCCTGGGGGGTGGGAGTAGCAAATGAGCAGTTCTTC. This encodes CAWGVGVANEQFF.

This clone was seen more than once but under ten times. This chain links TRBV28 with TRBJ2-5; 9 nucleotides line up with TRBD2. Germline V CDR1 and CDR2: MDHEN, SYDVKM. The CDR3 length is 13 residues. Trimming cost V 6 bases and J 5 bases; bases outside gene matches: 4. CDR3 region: CASRIAGAETQYF. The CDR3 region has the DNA TGTGCCAGCAGAATAGCGGGAGCGGAGACCCAGTACTTC. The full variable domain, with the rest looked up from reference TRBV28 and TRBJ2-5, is DVKVTQSSRYLVKRTGEKVFLECVQDMDHENMFWYRQDPGLGLRLIYFSYDVKMKEKGDIPEGYSVSREKKERFSLILESASTNQTSMYLCASRIAGAETQYFGPGTRLLVL.

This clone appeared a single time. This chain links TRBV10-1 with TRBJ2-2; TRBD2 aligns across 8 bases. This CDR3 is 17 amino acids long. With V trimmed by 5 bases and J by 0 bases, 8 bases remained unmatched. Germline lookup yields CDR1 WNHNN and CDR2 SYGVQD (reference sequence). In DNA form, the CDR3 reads TGCGCCAGCAGTACTTCCCGGGGGGGCGCGAACACCGGGGAGCTGTTTTTT. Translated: CASSTSRGGANTGELFF.

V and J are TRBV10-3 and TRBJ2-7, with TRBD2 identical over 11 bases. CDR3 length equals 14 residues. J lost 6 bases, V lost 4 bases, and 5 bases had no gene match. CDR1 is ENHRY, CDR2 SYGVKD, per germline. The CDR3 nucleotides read TGTGCCATCAGTGGTTCTAGCGGGAGGACCGAGCAGTACTTC. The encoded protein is CAISGSSGRTEQYF.

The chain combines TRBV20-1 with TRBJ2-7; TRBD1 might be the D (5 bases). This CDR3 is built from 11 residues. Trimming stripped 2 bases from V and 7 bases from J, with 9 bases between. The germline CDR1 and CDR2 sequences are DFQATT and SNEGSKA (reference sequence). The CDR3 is CSARQGWEQYF. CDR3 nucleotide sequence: TGCAGTGCTAGACAGGGCTGGGAGCAGTACTTC.

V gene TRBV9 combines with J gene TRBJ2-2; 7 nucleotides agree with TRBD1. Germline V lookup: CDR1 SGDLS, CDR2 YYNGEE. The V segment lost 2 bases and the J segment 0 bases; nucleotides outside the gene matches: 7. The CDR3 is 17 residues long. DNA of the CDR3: TGTGCCAGCAGCGTCGTACCCGGGACAGCGAACACCGGGGAGCTGTTTTTT. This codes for CASSVVPGTANTGELFF.